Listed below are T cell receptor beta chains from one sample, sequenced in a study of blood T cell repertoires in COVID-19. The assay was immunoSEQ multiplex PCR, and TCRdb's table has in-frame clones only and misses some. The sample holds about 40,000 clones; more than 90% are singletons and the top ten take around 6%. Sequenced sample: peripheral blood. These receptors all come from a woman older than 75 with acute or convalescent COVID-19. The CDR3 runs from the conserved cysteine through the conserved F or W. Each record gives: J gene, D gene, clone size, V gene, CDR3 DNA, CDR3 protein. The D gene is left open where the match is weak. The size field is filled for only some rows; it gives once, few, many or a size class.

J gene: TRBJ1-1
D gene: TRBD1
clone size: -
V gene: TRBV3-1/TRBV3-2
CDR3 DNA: TGTGCCAGCAGCCGGGGACAGGGGAACACTGAAGCTTTCTTT
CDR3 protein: CASSRGQGNTEAFF

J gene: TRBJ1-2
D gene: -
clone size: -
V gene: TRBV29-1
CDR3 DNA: TGCAGCGTTGCGGGGTACTATGGCTACACCTTC
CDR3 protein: CSVAGYYGYTF

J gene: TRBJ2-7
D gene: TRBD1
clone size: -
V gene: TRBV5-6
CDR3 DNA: TGTGCCAGCAGCACAGCAGCAGGGGGCTCCTACGAGCAGTACTTC
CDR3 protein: CASSTAAGGSYEQYF

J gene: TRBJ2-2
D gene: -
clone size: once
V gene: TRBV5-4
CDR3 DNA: TGTGCCAGCAGCGGGAGAGATACCGGGGAGCTGTTTTTT
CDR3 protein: CASSGRDTGELFF

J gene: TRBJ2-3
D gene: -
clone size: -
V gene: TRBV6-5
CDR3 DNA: TGTGCCGGCAGTACGTCCACACACACGGATACGCAGTATTTT
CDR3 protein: CAGSTSTHTDTQYF

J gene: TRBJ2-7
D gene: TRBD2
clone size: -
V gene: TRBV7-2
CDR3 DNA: TGTGCCAGCAGACGACTCGGGGGGGCCTACGAGCAGTACTTC
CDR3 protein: CASRRLGGAYEQYF

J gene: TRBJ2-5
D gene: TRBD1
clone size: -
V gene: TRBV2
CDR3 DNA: TGTGCCAGCAGGGACCGGGACAGGGGCCGGGAGACCCAGTACTTC
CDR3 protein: CASRDRDRGRETQYF

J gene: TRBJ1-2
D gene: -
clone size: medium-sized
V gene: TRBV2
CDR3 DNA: TGTGCCAGCAGTGAAGGCGGGTTTACCCTCCTCTATGGCTACACCTTC
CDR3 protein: CASSEGGFTLLYGYTF

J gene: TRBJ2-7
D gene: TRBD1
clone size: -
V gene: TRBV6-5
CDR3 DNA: TGTGCCAGCAGTTTCACCGGGACAGGGATCCCCTACGAGCAGTACTTC
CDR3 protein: CASSFTGTGIPYEQYF

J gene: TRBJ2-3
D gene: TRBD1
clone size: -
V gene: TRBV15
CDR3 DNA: TGTGCCACCAGCAGAGTCCGGCAGGGGGCCAGACCAGATACGCAGTATTTT
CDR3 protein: CATSRVRQGARPDTQYF

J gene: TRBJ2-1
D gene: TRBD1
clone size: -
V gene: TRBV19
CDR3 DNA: TGTGCCAGTAGTATAGGGACAGGGGCGTACAATGAGCAGTTCTTC
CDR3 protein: CASSIGTGAYNEQFF

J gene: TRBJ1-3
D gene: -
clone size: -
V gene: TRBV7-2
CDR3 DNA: TGTGCCAGCAGCTTAGACAGCTCTGGAAACACCATATATTTT
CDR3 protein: CASSLDSSGNTIYF

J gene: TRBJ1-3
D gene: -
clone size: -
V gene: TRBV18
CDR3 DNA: TGTGCCAGCTCTACAGGGATGGAACCTGGAAACACCATATATTTT
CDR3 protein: CASSTGMEPGNTIYF

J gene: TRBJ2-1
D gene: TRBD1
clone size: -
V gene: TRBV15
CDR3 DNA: TGTGCCACCAGCAGAGCCGCCGGGACAGGGGGTAGGGGACTCTACAATGAGCAGTTCTTC
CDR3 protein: CATSRAAGTGGRGLYNEQFF

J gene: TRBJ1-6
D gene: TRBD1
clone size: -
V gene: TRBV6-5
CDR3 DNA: TGTGCCAGCAGTTCGGGACAGGGGGCCTGGAATTCACCCCTCCACTTT
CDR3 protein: CASSSGQGAWNSPLHF

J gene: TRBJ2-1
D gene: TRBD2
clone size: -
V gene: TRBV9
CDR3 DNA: TGTGCCAGCAGCGTAGCTAGGACTAGCTTCAGTGAGCAGTTCTTC
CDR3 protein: CASSVARTSFSEQFF

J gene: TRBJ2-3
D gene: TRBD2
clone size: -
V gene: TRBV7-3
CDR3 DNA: TGTGCCAGCAGCTCGGGACTAGCGGGGGGCGCTACCCACACAGATACGCAGTATTTT
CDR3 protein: CASSSGLAGGATHTDTQYF